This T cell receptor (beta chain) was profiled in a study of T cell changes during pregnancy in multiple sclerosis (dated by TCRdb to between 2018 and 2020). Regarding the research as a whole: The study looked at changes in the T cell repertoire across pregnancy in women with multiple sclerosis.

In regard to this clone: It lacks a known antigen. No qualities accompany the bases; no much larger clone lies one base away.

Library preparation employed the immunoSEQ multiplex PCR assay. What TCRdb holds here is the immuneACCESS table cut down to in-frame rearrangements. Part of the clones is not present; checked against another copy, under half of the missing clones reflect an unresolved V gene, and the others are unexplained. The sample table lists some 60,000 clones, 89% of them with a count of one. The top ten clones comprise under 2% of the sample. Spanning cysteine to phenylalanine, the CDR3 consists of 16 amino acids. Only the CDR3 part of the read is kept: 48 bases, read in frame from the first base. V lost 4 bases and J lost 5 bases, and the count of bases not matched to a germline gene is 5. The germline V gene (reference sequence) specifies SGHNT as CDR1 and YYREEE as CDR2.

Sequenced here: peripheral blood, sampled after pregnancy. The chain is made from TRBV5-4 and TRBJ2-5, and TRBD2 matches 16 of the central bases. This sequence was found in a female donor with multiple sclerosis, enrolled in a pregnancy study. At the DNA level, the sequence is TGTGCCAGCAGCCCGGGACTAGCGGGGGGGCACGAGACCCAGTACTTC. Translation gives CASSPGLAGGHETQYF.